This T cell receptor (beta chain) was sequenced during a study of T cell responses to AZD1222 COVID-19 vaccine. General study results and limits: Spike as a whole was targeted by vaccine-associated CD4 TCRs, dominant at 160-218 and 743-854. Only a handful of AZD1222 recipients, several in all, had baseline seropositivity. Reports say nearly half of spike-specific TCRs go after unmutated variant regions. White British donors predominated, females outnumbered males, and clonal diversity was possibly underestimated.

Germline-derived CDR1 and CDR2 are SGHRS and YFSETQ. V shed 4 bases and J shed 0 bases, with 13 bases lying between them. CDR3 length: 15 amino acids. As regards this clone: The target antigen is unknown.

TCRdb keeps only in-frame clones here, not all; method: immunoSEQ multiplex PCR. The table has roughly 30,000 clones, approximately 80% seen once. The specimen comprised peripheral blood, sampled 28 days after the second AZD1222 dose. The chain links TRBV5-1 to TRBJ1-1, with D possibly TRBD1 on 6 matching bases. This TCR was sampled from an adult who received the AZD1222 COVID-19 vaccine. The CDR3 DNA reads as TGCGCCAGCAGCAGACGGACAGAGATGAACACTGAAGCTTTCTTT. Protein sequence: CASSRRTEMNTEAFF.